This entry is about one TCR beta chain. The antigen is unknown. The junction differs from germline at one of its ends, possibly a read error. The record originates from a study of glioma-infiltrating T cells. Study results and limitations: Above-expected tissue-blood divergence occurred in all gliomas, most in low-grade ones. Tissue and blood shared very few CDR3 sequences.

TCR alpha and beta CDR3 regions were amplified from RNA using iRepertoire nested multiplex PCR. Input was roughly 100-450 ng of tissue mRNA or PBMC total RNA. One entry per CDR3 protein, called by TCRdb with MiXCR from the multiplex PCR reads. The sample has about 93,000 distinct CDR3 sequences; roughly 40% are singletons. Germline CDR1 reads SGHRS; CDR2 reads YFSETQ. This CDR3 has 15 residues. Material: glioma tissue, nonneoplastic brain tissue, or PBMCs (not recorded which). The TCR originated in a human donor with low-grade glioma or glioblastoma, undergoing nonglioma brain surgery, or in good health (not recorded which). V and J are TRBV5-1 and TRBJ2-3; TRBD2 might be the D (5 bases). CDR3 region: CASSANGDYTDTQCF. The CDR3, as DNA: TGCGCCAGCAGCGCCAATGGCGACTACACAGATACGCAGTGTTTC.